This T cell receptor beta chain was identified in a study of T cell repertoires in breast cancer. Overall study context: Average yield: approximately 500,000 sequences per sample and roughly 9.8 reads per input cell.

An expanded emulsion RT-PCR with primers for all TCR V genes paired CD8+ T cell chains. During the second nested PCR, blocking oligonucleotides suppressed genes that were not paired. TCRdb analysed the emulsion pairing reads with MiXCR anew, one entry per CDR3 protein. The sample lists about 40,000 distinct CDR3 sequences; around 45% were seen once. CDR1 SGHRS and CDR2 YFSETQ come from the germline V gene. Trimming shortened V by 0 bases and J by 1 base, and 10 bases separated the two germline ends. The CDR3 consists of 15 residues. The chain uses TRBV5-1 and TRBJ1-1; no clear D. The sample was CD8+ T cells. This receptor was obtained from a pool of human donors with breast cancer or a healthy control (not recorded which). The DNA for the CDR3 is TGCGCCAGCAGCTTGGGGTTTCCGCGGAACACTGAAGCTTTCTTT. This codes for CASSLGFPRNTEAFF.